The text below deals with one T cell receptor beta chain. Its target is not known. Each donor's status was that of a healthy bone marrow donor. This sample was taken from a study of cytomegalovirus exposure and HLA in healthy donors. Trimming stripped 7 bases from V and 3 bases from J, with 15 bases between. The CDR3 contains 14 residues. CDR1 and CDR2 (germline): LNHDA, SQIVND (reference sequence). The PCR ran on 60 Vbeta and 13 Jbeta primers. The method was immunoSEQ multiplex PCR; TCRdb's version includes in-frame clones alone and lacks a portion of them. The data hold tens of thousands of clones, with less than 80% observed a single time. Overall study findings and caveats: As immune exposure information, only CMV serostatus was available. A later analysis found most CMV-associated TCR beta chains apparently HLA-restricted.

The sequencing sample was made of PBMCs. The genes are TRBV19 and TRBJ1-1, with D perhaps matching TRBD1 (6 bases). The sequence was collected from a woman in her fifties or sixties in good health and CMV-seropositive. The CDR3 is CASTPVQGYTEAFF. The CDR3, as DNA: TGTGCCAGTACCCCAGTCCAGGGGTACACTGAAGCTTTCTTT.